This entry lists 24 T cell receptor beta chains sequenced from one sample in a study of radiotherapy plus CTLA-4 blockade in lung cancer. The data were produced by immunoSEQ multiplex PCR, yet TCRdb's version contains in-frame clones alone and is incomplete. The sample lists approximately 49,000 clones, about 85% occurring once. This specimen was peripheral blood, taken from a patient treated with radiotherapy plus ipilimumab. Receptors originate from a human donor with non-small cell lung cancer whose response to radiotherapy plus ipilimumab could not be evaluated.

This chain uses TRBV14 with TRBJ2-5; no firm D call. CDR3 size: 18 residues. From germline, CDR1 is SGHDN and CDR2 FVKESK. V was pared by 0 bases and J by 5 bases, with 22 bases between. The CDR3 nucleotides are TGTGCCAGCAGCCAAGATACCTCAGTACCCCTTTCATGGGAGACCCAGTACTTC. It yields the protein CASSQDTSVPLSWETQYF. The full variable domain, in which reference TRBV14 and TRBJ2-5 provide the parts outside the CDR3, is EAGVTQFPSHSVIEKGQTVTLRCDPISGHDNLYWYRRVMGKEIKFLLHFVKESKQDESGMPNNRFLAERTGGTYSTLKVQPAELEDSGVYFCASSQDTSVPLSWETQYFGPGTRLLVL.

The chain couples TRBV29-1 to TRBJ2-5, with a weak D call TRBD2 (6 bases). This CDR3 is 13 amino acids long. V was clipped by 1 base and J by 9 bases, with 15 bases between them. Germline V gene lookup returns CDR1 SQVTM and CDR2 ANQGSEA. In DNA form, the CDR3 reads TGCAGCGTTGAAGTCCGGCACGGAGGGGCCCAGTACTTC. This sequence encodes CSVEVRHGGAQYF. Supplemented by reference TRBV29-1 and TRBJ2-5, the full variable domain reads SAVISQKPSRDICQRGTSLTIQCQVDSQVTMMFWYRQQPGQSLTLIATANQGSEATYESGFVIDKFPISRPNLTFSTLTVSNMSPEDSSIYLCSVEVRHGGAQYFGPGTRLLVL.

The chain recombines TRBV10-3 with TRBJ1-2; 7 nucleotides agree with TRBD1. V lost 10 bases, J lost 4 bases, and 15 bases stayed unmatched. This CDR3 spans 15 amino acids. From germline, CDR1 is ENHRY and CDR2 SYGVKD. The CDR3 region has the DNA TGTGCCACCGTGGAACTGGCAGGGGGTGTCTATGGCTACACCTTC. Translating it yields CATVELAGGVYGYTF.

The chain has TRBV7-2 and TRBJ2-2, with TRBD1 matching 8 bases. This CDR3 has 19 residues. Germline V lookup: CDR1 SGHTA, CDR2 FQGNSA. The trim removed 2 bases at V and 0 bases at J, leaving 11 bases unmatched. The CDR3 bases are TGTGCCAGCAGCTTACCCACCACCGGGACAGGCGCGAACACCGGGGAGCTGTTTTTT. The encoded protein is CASSLPTTGTGANTGELFF.

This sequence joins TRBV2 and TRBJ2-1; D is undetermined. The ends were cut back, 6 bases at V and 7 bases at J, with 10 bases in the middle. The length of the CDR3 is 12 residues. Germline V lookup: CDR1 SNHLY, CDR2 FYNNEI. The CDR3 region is CASRALSNEQFF. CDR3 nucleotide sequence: TGTGCCAGCAGGGCCCTCAGTAATGAGCAGTTCTTC. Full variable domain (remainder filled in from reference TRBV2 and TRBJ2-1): EPEVTQTPSHQVTQMGQEVILRCVPISNHLYFYWYRQILGQKVEFLVSFYNNEISEKSEIFDDQFSVERPDGSNFTLKIRSTKLEDSAMYFCASRALSNEQFFGPGTRLTVL.

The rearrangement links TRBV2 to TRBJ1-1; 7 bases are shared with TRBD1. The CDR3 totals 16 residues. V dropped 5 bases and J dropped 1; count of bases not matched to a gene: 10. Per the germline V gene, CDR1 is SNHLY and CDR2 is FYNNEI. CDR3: CASSYSPTGRNTEAFF. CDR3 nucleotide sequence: TGTGCCAGCAGTTACTCCCCGACAGGGAGGAACACTGAAGCTTTCTTT.

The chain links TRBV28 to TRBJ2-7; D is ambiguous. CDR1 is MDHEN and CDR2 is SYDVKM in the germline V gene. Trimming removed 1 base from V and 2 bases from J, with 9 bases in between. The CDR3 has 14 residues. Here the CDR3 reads CASSLFGVTYEQYF. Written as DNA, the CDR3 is TGTGCCAGCAGTTTATTCGGAGTTACCTACGAGCAGTACTTC.

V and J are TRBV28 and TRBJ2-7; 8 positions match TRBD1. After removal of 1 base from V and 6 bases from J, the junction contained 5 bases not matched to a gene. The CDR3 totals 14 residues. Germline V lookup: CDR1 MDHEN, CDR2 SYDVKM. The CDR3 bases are TGTGCCAGCAGTTTATCTGGACAGGGTGCCGAGCAGTACTTC. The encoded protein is CASSLSGQGAEQYF.

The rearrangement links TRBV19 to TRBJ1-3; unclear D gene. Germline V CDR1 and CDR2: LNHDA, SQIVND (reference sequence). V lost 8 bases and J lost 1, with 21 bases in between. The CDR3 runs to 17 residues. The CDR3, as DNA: TGTGCCAGTTACACGCCATGCATTGAAATTTCTGGAAACACCATATATTTT. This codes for CASYTPCIEISGNTIYF. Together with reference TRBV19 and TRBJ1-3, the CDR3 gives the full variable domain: DGGITQSPKYLFRKEGQNVTLSCEQNLNHDAMYWYRQDPGQGLRLIYYSQIVNDFQKGDIAEGYSVSREKKESFPLTVTSAQKNPTAFYLCASYTPCIEISGNTIYFGEGSWLTVV.

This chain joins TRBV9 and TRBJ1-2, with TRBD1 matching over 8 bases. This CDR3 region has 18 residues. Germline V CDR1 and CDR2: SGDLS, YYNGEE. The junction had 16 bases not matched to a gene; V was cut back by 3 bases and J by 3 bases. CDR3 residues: CASSAQDRVVSTDYGYTF. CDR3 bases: TGTGCCAGCAGCGCCCAGGACAGGGTAGTATCGACCGACTATGGCTACACCTTC.

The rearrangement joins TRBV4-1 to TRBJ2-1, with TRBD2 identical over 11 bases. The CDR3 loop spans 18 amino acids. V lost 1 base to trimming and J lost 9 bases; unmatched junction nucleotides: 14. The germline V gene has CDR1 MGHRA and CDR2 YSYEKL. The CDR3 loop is CASSQGVPLAGGKVEQFF. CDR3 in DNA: TGCGCCAGCAGCCAAGGGGTTCCCCTAGCGGGAGGAAAAGTTGAGCAGTTCTTC.

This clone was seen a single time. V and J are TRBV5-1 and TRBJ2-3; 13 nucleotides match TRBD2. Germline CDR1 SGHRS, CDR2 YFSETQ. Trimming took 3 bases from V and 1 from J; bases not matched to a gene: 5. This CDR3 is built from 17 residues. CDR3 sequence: CASSSAGLAGGTDTQYF. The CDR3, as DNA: TGCGCCAGCAGCTCCGCCGGACTAGCGGGAGGCACAGATACGCAGTATTTT.

The chain's CDR3 is CASSLPGYRSMNTEAFF. As DNA, the CDR3 is TGCGCCAGCAGCTTGCCAGGGTATAGGTCCATGAACACTGAAGCTTTCTTT. The chain couples TRBV5-1 to TRBJ1-1; D is perhaps TRBD1 (5 bases). The germline V gene encodes CDR1 SGHRS and CDR2 YFSETQ. Trimming cost V 1 base and J 0 bases, with 16 bases left between them. The CDR3 has 17 amino acids.

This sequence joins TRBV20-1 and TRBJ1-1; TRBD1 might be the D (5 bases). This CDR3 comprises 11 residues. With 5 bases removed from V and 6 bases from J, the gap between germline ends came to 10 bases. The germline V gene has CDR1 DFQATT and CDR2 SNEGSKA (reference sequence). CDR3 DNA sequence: TGCAGTGCTTATAAAGGGGCTGAAGCTTTCTTT. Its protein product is CSAYKGAEAFF.

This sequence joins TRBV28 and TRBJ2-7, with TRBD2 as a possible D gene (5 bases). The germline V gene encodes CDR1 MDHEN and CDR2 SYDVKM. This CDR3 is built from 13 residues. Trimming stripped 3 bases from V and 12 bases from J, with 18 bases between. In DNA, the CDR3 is TGTGCCAGCAGTTTGACCATTGTCGGGGAAAGGTACTTC. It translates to CASSLTIVGERYF.

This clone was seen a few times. CDR3 residues: CASRGLGTGELFF. The CDR3 DNA reads TGCGCCAGCAGAGGACTAGGCACCGGGGAGCTGTTTTTT. The chain carries TRBV10-1 and TRBJ2-2; the match to TRBD2 covers 7 bases. Germline V gives CDR1 WNHNN, CDR2 SYGVQD (reference sequence). The CDR3 has 13 amino acids. V lost 6 bases, J lost 4 bases, and 2 bases stayed unmatched.

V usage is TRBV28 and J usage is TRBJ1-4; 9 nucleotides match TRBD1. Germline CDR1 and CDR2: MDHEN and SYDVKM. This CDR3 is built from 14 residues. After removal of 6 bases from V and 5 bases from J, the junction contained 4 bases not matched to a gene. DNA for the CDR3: TGTGCCAGCAGCCGGACAGGGGAGAATGAAAAACTGTTTTTT. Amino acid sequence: CASSRTGENEKLFF.

The CDR3, as DNA: TGTGCCAGCAGCCCGGGAGGGTGGGCAGAACAGGGTGATGAAGCTTTCTTT. It specifies CASSPGGWAEQGDEAFF. The chain combines TRBV5-8 with TRBJ1-1; tentatively, D is TRBD1 (6 bases). V lost 4 bases and J 7 bases, leaving 26 bases between the germline ends. Germline CDR1 and CDR2: SGHTS and YDEGEE. CDR3 length: 17 amino acids.

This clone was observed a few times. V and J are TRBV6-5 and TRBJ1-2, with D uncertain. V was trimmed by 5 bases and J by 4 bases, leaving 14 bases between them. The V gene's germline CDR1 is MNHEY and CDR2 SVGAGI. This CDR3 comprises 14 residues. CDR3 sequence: CASSPLSPGYGYTF. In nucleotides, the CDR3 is TGTGCCAGCAGTCCCCTATCCCCCGGCTATGGCTACACCTTC.

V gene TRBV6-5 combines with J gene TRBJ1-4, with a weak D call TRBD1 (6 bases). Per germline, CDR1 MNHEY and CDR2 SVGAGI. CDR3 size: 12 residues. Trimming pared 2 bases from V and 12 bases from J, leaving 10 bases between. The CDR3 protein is CASSYPAGELFF. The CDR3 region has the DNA TGTGCCAGCAGTTACCCGGCAGGGGAACTGTTTTTT.

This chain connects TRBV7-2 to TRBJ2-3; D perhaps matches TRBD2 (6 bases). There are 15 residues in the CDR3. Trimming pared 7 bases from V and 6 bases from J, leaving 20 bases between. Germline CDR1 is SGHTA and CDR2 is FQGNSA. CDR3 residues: CASTPGGRGGDTQYF. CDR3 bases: TGTGCCAGCACCCCCGGGGGTAGGGGCGGGGATACGCAGTATTTT.

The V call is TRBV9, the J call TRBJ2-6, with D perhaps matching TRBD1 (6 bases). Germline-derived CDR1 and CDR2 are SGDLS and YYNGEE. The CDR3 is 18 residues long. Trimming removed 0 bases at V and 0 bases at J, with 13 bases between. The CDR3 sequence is CASSVEDRVISGANVLTF. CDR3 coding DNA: TGTGCCAGCAGCGTAGAGGACAGAGTAATCTCTGGGGCCAACGTCCTGACTTTC.

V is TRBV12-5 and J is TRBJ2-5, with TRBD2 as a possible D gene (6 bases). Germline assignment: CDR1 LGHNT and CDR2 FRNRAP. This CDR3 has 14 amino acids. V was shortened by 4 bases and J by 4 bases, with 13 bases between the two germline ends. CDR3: CASGSGSQGETQYF. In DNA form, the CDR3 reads TGTGCTAGTGGTTCCGGGAGTCAGGGAGAGACCCAGTACTTC.

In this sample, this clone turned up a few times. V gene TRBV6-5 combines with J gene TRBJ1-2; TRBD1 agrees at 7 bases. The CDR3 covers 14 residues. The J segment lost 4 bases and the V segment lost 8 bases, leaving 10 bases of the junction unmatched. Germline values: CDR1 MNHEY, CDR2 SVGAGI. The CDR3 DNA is TGTGCCAGCGGACAGACAGGGTTGAGCTATGGCTACACCTTC. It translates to CASGQTGLSYGYTF.